This is a list of T cell receptor beta chains from one sample in a study of identical twins. TCRdb re-derived calls from the 5' RACE reads in MiXCR, one entry per CDR3 protein. The table includes about 900,000 distinct CDR3 sequences, approximately 13% detected once. The same sample was also studied in work on yellow fever vaccine responses in identical twins.

Sequencing was performed on PBMCs. The receptors derive from a young woman in good health. The CDR3 runs from the conserved cysteine through the conserved F or W. D genes are given only for firm matches. The size field is filled for only some rows; it gives once, few, many or a size class.

cdr3_aa cdr3_nt j_call v_call cdr3_length clone_size d_call
CASSLGWISNEQFF TGTGCCAGCAGTTTGGGGTGGATATCCAATGAGCAGTTCTTC TRBJ2-1 TRBV12-3/TRBV12-4 14 NA NA
CAISGGTGGADTQYF TGTGCCATCAGTGGAGGGACAGGGGGCGCAGATACGCAGTATTTT TRBJ2-3 TRBV10-3 15 NA TRBD1
CAISEALGVASTDTQYF TGTGCCATCAGTGAAGCCCTCGGCGTTGCTAGCACAGATACGCAGTATTTT TRBJ2-3 TRBV6-1 17 many NA
CASSLRQGTAKNIQYF TGTGCCAGCAGTTTGAGACAGGGCACGGCCAAAAACATTCAGTACTTC TRBJ2-4 TRBV27 16 NA TRBD1
CASGGQGSYNEQFF TGCGCCAGCGGGGGACAGGGTTCCTACAATGAGCAGTTCTTC TRBJ2-1 TRBV5-1 14 NA TRBD1
CASSLNLREQYF TGTGCCAGCAGCTTGAATCTCCGGGAGCAGTACTTC TRBJ2-7 TRBV5-6 12 many NA
CASSSTQTGEYEQFF TGTGCCAGCAGCTCGACCCAAACAGGGGAGTATGAGCAGTTCTTC TRBJ2-1 TRBV7-7 15 NA TRBD1
CASSQPYTGPLNSGANVLTF TGTGCCAGCAGTCAGCCCTACACAGGGCCTCTTAACTCTGGGGCCAACGTCCTGACTTTC TRBJ2-6 TRBV12-3/TRBV12-4 20 NA NA
CAISEVGGGNTEAFF TGTGCCATCAGTGAGGTCGGAGGGGGAAACACTGAAGCTTTCTTT TRBJ1-1 TRBV10-3 15 few NA
CASRNRGSGTDTQYF TGCGCCAGCCGTAACAGGGGGAGTGGCACAGATACGCAGTATTTT TRBJ2-3 TRBV5-1 15 NA TRBD1
CASAPGGRRQETQYF TGTGCTAGTGCCCCGGGGGGCAGGAGACAAGAGACCCAGTACTTC TRBJ2-5 TRBV12-5 15 NA NA
CSAEGMRSSTDTQYF TGCAGCGCCGAGGGTATGAGATCTAGCACAGATACGCAGTATTTT TRBJ2-3 TRBV29-1 15 NA NA
CASSIIKNTGELFF TGTGCCAGTAGTATCATCAAGAACACCGGGGAGCTGTTTTTT TRBJ2-2 TRBV19 14 few NA
CASSSYSGHNEQFF TGTGCCAGCAGTTCTTATAGTGGGCACAATGAGCAGTTCTTC TRBJ2-1 TRBV6-5 14 many NA
CASSLTGPGAPLHF TGTGCCAGCAGTTTGACAGGGCCCGGGGCACCCCTCCACTTT TRBJ1-6 TRBV6-5 14 few TRBD1
CASSLPGLAGGPSYNEQFF TGCGCCAGCAGCTTACCTGGACTAGCGGGAGGCCCCTCCTACAATGAGCAGTTCTTC TRBJ2-1 TRBV5-1 19 NA TRBD2
CASSDLRGNTEAFF TGTGCCAGCAGTGATTTAAGGGGCAACACTGAAGCTTTCTTT TRBJ1-1 TRBV2 14 NA NA
CASSSRNIQTEYNEQFF TGTGCCAGCAGCTCCCGGAACATCCAGACAGAATACAATGAGCAGTTCTTC TRBJ2-1 TRBV7-9 17 NA NA
CASSWTDNEQFF TGTGCCAGCAGTTGGACTGACAATGAGCAGTTCTTC TRBJ2-1 TRBV27 12 few NA
CAISVQREGTGELFF TGTGCCATCAGTGTCCAGCGGGAGGGCACCGGGGAGCTGTTTTTT TRBJ2-2 TRBV10-3 15 NA TRBD2
CAISGADRNEQFF TGTGCCATCAGTGGGGCGGATCGTAATGAGCAGTTCTTC TRBJ2-1 TRBV10-3 13 NA NA
CSARRSGGLETQYF TGCAGTGCTAGACGATCAGGGGGCTTAGAGACCCAGTACTTC TRBJ2-5 TRBV20-1 14 few TRBD1